Here is one TCR beta chain with its context. Its antigen remains unknown. Time point defined: pre-sensitization, week 0. The sample's treatment: therapeutic diphenylcyclopropenone sensitization with weekly scalp DPC. The V gene lost 0 bases and the J gene lost 7 bases, with 13 bases spanning the gap. CDR3 length: 13 residues. Germline V gives CDR1 DFQATT, CDR2 SNEGSKA (reference sequence). Using its own MiXCR run on the RACE reads, TCRdb lists one record per CDR3 protein. The top ten hold around 2.8% of the sample, which has 95,000 to 150,000 distinct CDR3 sequences, 13% seen once. This specimen belongs to a study of human T cells and chemical hapten exposure. Notes on the study in general: Positive correlation was observed between PT1 expanded TCR counts and patch test score.

The source is a woman between 18 and 29 years old with alopecia areata. Some clones in this sample may be carry-over from other donors' samples. This chain joins TRBV20-1 and TRBJ2-7; the D is unclear. The sequences come from whole blood, collected in connection with sensitization to the hapten diphenylcyclopropenone (DPC). The DNA for the CDR3 is TGCAGTGCTAGAGATATGAGGAGAAGGGAGCAGTACTTC. Protein: CSARDMRRREQYF.